One and the same sample provided the 8 T cell receptor beta chains below, sequenced in a study of OX40 agonist ivuxolimab in advanced cancers. Receptors were amplified or captured by the immunoSEQ multiplex PCR assay. In its TCRdb copy, this immuneACCESS table keeps in-frame sequences only and misses some clones. Where compared with another copy, unresolved V genes explain less than half of these, and the others have no known cause. In this sample the table shows tens of thousands of clones, approximately 94% of which occur a single time. The ten largest clones add up to over 8.5% of the sample. This specimen was CD4+ or CD8+ T cells sorted from blood, taken in a trial of the OX40 agonist ivuxolimab. The source is an adult with an advanced solid tumor such as melanoma, head and neck, liver or kidney cancer.

The chain has TRBV7-9 and TRBJ2-3, with a tentative D call TRBD2 (5 bases). Trimming took 5 bases from V and 1 from J, leaving 16 bases between them. The CDR3 has 16 residues. In germline, CDR1 is SEHNR, CDR2 FQNEAQ (reference sequence). The CDR3 coding sequence is TGTGCCAGCAGCCCGATAACATCCGGGGGCACAGATACGCAGTATTTT. It encodes CASSPITSGGTDTQYF. The full variable domain, with the rest looked up from reference TRBV7-9 and TRBJ2-3, is DTGVSQNPRHKITKRGQNVTFRCDPISEHNRLYWYRQTLGQGPEFLTYFQNEAQLEKSRLLSDRFSAERPKGSFSTLEIQRTEQGDSAMYLCASSPITSGGTDTQYFGPGTRLTVL.

The chain couples TRBV28 to TRBJ2-3; 8 bases match TRBD1. Trimming cost V 7 bases and J 2 bases; bases outside gene matches: 8. The CDR3 runs to 15 residues. Germline V gives CDR1 MDHEN, CDR2 SYDVKM. The CDR3 bases are TGTGCCAGCATAGAGGACAGGGACCTCACAGATACGCAGTATTTT. As protein: CASIEDRDLTDTQYF.

J is TRBJ1-1 and V is TRBV7-9; D is uncertain. Germline V gives CDR1 SEHNR, CDR2 FQNEAQ (reference sequence). This CDR3 region has 16 residues. V lost 2 bases, J lost 0 bases, and 13 bases lay in between. The CDR3 DNA reads as TGTGCCAGCAGCTTAACCCAGGCGATAATGAACACTGAAGCTTTCTTT. Translating it yields CASSLTQAIMNTEAFF. Full variable domain (remainder filled in from reference TRBV7-9 and TRBJ1-1): DTGVSQNPRHKITKRGQNVTFRCDPISEHNRLYWYRQTLGQGPEFLTYFQNEAQLEKSRLLSDRFSAERPKGSFSTLEIQRTEQGDSAMYLCASSLTQAIMNTEAFFGQGTRLTVV.

The chain links TRBV13 to TRBJ1-1; D uncertain. This CDR3 has 14 residues. Deletions cut 5 bases from V and 1 base from J, with 11 bases between. Germline CDR1 PRHDT, CDR2 FYEKMQ (reference sequence). The CDR3 sequence is CASSAVNKNTEAFF. CDR3 nucleotides: TGTGCCAGCAGCGCAGTCAACAAGAACACTGAAGCTTTCTTT. The full variable domain, completed using reference TRBV13 and TRBJ1-1, is AAGVIQSPRHLIKEKRETATLKCYPIPRHDTVYWYQQGPGQDPQFLISFYEKMQSDKGSIPDRFSAQQFSDYHSELNMSSLELGDSALYFCASSAVNKNTEAFFGQGTRLTVV.

The chain couples TRBV6-4 to TRBJ2-2; no firm D call. This CDR3 has 13 amino acids. V lost 4 bases and J lost 0, with 3 bases in between. Germline-derived CDR1 and CDR2 are MRHNA and SNTAGT. CDR3 loop: CASSGANTGELFF. The DNA for the CDR3 is TGTGCCAGCAGTGGGGCGAACACCGGGGAGCTGTTTTTT.

V usage is TRBV6-5 and J usage is TRBJ1-1; 10 bases map to TRBD1. Germline trimming cut 0 bases from V and 3 bases from J; bases unmatched to any gene: 1. Germline V CDR1 and CDR2: MNHEY, SVGAGI. CDR3 size: 15 residues. In DNA, the CDR3 is TGTGCCAGCAGTTACTCGGGGACAGGGGACACTGAAGCTTTCTTT. It encodes CASSYSGTGDTEAFF.

The rearrangement joins TRBV7-9 to TRBJ2-7; D uncertain. CDR3 length: 14 amino acids. The V end lost 2 bases, the J end lost 3 bases, and 11 bases lay between the germline ends. CDR1 SEHNR and CDR2 FQNEAQ come from the germline V gene (reference sequence). The CDR3 nucleotides read TGTGCCAGCAGCTTAAGTCCTTACGACTACGAGCAGTACTTC. This translates into CASSLSPYDYEQYF.

The gene calls are TRBV7-9 and TRBJ2-1, with 11 bases that match TRBD1. The CDR3 runs to 18 residues. With 5 bases clipped from V and 2 bases from J, the junction kept 11 bases outside the gene matches. In germline, CDR1 is SEHNR, CDR2 FQNEAQ (reference sequence). This CDR3 reads CASSLRDRGTGTYNEQFF. The CDR3 region has the DNA TGTGCCAGCAGCCTCCGGGACAGGGGGACAGGGACCTACAATGAGCAGTTCTTC.